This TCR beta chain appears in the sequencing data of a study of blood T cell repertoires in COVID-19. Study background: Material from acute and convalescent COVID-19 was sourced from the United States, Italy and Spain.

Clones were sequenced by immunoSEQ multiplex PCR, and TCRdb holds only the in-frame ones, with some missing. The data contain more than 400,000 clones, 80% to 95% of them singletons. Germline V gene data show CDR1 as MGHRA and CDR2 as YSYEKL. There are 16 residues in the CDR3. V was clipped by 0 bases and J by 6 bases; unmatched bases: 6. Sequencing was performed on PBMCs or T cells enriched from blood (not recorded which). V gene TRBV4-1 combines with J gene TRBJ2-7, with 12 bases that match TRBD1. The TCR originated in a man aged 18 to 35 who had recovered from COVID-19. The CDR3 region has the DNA TGCGCCAGCAGCCAAGATTCGGGACAGGGGGCTGTCGAGCAGTACTTC. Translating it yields CASSQDSGQGAVEQYF.